Listed below are T cell receptor beta chains from one sample, sequenced in a study of cytomegalovirus exposure and HLA in healthy donors. Data came from immunoSEQ multiplex PCR; TCRdb stores just in-frame clones and leaves some out. Counted here are about 170,000 clones, around 85% occurring once; the ten biggest clones make up 2% to 2.5%. The sample consisted of PBMCs. These receptors all stem from a male donor in good health and CMV-seronegative. The CDR3 runs from the conserved cysteine through the conserved F or W. Each record gives: V gene, J gene, D gene, CDR3 protein, CDR3 DNA. A D gene is named only where the DNA matches it firmly.

TRBV19	TRBJ1-4	.	CASSRQGSNEKLFF	TGTGCCAGTAGTAGGCAGGGGTCTAATGAAAAACTGTTTTTT
TRBV6-5	TRBJ1-2	TRBD1	CASSGQGSYGYTF	TGTGCCAGCAGTGGACAGGGTTCCTATGGCTACACCTTC
TRBV18	TRBJ2-5	.	CASSIPRGAEETQYF	TGTGCCAGCTCGATTCCCCGGGGGGCCGAAGAGACCCAGTACTTC
TRBV30	TRBJ1-5	.	CAWSRGLSHQPQHF	TGTGCCTGGAGTCGGGGACTCTCCCATCAGCCCCAGCATTTT
TRBV5-1	TRBJ2-3	TRBD1	CASSLEGRDSRTDTQYF	TGCGCCAGCAGCCTCGAGGGCCGGGACAGTCGCACAGATACGCAGTATTTT
TRBV18	TRBJ1-5	.	CASSPDRQPQHF	TGTGCCAGCTCACCGGACAGACAGCCCCAGCATTTT
TRBV7-2	TRBJ1-2	.	CASSSYLSGGGYGYTF	TGTGCCAGCAGCTCCTATCTTTCTGGTGGCGGCTATGGCTACACCTTC
TRBV5-1	TRBJ1-6	TRBD1	CASSTGQPNSPLRF	TGCGCCAGCAGCACGGGACAGCCAAATTCACCCCTCCGCTTT
TRBV29-1	TRBJ2-5	.	CSVESRGRQYF	TGCAGCGTCGAGTCTAGGGGTAGGCAGTACTTC
TRBV10-3	TRBJ2-7	TRBD1	CAISGARDRDYEQYF	TGTGCCATCAGTGGGGCCCGGGACAGGGACTACGAGCAGTACTTC